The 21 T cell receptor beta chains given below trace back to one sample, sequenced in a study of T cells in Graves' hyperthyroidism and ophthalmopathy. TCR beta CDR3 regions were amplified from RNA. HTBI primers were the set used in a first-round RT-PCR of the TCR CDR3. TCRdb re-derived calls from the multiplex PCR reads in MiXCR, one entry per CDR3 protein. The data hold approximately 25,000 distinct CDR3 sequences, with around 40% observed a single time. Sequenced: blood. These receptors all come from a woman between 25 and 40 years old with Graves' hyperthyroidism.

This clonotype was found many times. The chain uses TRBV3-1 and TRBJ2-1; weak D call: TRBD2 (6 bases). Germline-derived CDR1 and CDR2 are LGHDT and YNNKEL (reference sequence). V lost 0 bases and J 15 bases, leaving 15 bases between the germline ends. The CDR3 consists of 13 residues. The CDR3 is CASSQDIGTPRFF. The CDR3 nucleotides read TGTGCCAGCAGCCAAGATATAGGGACTCCGCGGTTCTTC.

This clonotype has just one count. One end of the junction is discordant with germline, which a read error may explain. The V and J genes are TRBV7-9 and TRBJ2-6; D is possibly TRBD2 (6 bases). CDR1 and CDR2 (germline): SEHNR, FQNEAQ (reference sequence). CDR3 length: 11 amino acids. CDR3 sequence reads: CASQGEGTEAF. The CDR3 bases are TGTGCCAGTCAGGGCGAGGGGACTGAAGCTTTC. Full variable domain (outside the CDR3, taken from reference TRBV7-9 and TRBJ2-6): DTGVSQNPRHKITKRGQNVTFRCDPISEHNRLYWYRQTLGQGPEFLTYFQNEAQLEKSRLLSDRFSAERPKGSFSTLEIQRTEQGDSAMYLCASQGEGTEAFGAGSRLTVL.

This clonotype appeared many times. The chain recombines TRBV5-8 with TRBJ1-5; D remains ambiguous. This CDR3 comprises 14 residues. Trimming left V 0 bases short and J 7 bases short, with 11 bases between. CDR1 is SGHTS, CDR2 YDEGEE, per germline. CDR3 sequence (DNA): TGTGCCAGCAGCTTGGTATCGGGGAGGCAGCCCCAGCATTTT. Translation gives CASSLVSGRQPQHF.

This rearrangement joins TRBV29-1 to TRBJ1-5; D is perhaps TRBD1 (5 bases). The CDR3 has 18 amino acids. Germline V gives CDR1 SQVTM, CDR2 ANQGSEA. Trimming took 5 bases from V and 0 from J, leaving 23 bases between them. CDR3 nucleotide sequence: TGCAGCGTTAAAGTGATCCAGGGAGGAGGGTATAGCAATCAGCCCCAGCATTTT. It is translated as CSVKVIQGGGYSNQPQHF. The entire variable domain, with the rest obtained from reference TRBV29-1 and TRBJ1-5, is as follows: SAVISQKPSRDICQRGTSLTIQCQVDSQVTMMFWYRQQPGQSLTLIATANQGSEATYESGFVIDKFPISRPNLTFSTLTVSNMSPEDSSIYLCSVKVIQGGGYSNQPQHFGDGTRLSIL.

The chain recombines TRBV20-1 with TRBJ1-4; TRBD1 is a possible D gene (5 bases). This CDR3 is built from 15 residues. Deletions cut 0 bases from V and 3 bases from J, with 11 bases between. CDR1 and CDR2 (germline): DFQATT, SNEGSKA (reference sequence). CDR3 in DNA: TGCAGTGCTAGAGATGTCGGGGCCGCTAATGAAAAACTGTTTTTT. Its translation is CSARDVGAANEKLFF.

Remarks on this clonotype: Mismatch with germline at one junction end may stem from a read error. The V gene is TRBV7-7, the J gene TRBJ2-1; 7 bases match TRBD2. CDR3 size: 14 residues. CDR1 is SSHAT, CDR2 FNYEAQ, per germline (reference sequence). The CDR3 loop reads CASSLARTSNEQFF. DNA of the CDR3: TGTGCTAGCAGCTTAGCCCGGACTAGCAATGAGCAGTTCTTC.

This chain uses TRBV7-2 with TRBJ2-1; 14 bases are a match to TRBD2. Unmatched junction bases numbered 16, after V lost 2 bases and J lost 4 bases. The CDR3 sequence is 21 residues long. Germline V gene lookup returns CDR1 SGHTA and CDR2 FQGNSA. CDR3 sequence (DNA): TGTGCCAGCAGCTTATTTGGTTCCGGGACTAGCGGGAGTAGGGCGTACAATGAGCAGTTCTTC. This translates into CASSLFGSGTSGSRAYNEQFF.

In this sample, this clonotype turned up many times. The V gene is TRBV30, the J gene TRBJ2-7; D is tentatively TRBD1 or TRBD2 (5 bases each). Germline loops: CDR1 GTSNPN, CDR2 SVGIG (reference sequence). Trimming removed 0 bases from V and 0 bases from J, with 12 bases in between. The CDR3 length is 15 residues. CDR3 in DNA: TGTGCCTGGAGTGTCATGGGGACCTCCTCCTACGAGCAGTACTTC. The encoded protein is CAWSVMGTSSYEQYF. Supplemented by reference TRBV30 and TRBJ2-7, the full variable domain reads SQTIHQWPATLVQPVGSPLSLECTVEGTSNPNLYWYRQAAGRGLQLLFYSVGIGQISSEVPQNLSASRPQDRQFILSSKKLLLSDSGFYLCAWSVMGTSSYEQYFGPGTRLTVT.

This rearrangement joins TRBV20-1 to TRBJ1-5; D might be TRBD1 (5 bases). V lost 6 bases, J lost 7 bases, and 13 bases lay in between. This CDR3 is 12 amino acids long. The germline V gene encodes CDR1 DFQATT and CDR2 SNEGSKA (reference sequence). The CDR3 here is CSAAEEGQPQHF. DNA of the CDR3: TGCAGTGCGGCCGAGGAGGGGCAGCCCCAGCATTTT.

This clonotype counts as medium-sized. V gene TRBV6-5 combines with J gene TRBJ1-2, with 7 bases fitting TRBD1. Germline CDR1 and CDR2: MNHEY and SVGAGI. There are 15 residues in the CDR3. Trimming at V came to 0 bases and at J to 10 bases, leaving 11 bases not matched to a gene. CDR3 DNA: TGTGCCAGCAGTTACTCGACAGGGACAGTGGGTTTCTACACCTTC. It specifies CASSYSTGTVGFYTF.

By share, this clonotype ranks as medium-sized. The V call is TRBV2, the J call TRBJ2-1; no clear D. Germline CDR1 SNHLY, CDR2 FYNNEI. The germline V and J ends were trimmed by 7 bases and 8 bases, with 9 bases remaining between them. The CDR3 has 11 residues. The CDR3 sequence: CASNSEYEQFF. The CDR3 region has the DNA TGTGCCAGCAACTCTGAGTATGAGCAGTTCTTC. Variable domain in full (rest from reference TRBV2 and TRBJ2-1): EPEVTQTPSHQVTQMGQEVILRCVPISNHLYFYWYRQILGQKVEFLVSFYNNEISEKSEIFDDQFSVERPDGSNFTLKIRSTKLEDSAMYFCASNSEYEQFFGPGTRLTVL.

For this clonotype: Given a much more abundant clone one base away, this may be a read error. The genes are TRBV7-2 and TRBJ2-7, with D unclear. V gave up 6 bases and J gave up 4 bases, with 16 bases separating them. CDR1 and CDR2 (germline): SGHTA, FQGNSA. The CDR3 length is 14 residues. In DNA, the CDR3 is TGTGCCAGCAGTTTATACGGTTCTCGATACGAGCAGTACTTC. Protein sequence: CASSLYGSRYEQYF.

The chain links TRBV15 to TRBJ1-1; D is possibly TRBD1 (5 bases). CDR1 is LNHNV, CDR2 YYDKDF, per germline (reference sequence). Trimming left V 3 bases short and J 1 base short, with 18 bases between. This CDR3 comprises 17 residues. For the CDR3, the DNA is TGTGCCACCAGCAGGGCCCCCGGAGGAGGGGCGAACACTGAAGCTTTCTTT. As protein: CATSRAPGGGANTEAFF.

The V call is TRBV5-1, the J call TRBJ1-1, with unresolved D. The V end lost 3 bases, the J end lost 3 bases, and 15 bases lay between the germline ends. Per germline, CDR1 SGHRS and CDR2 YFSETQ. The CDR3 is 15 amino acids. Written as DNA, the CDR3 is TGCGCCAGCAGCTGGGAGATGAGGGTGGACACTGAAGCTTTCTTT. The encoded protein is CASSWEMRVDTEAFF.

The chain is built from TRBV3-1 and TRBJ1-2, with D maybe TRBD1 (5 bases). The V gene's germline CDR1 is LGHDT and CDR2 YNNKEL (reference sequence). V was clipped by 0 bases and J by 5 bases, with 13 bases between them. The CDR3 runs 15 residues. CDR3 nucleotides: TGTGCCAGCAGCCAAGATTTGTCAGGGTGGTATGGCTACACCTTC. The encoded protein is CASSQDLSGWYGYTF.

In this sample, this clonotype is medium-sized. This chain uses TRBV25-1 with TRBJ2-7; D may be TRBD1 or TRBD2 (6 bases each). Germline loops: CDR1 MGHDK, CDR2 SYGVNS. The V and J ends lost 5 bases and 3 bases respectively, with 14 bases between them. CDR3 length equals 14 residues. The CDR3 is CASSSEGGIYEQYF. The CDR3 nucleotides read TGTGCCAGCAGTTCTGAAGGGGGGATCTACGAGCAGTACTTC.

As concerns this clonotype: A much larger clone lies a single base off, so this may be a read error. The CDR3 loop reads CAWSVTGTSSYEQYF. For the CDR3, the DNA is TGTGCCTGGAGTGTCACGGGGACCTCCTCCTACGAGCAGTACTTC. This chain uses TRBV30 with TRBJ2-7; either TRBD1 or TRBD2 may supply D (5 bases each). Germline lookup yields CDR1 GTSNPN and CDR2 SVGIG (reference sequence). The germline V and J ends were trimmed by 0 bases and 0 bases, with 12 bases remaining between them. CDR3 length equals 15 residues.

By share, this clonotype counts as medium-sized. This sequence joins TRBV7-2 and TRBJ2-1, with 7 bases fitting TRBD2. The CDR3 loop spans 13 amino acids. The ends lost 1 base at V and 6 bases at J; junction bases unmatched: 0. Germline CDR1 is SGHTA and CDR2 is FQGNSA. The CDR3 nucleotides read TGTGCCAGCAGCTTAGGGGGGGGCAATGAGCAGTTCTTC. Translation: CASSLGGGNEQFF.

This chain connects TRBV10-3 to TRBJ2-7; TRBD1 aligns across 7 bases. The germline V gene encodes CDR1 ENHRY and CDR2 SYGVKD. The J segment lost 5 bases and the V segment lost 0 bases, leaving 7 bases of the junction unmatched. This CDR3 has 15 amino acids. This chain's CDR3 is CAISESDRVEHEQYF. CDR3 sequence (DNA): TGTGCCATCAGTGAGTCTGACAGGGTTGAGCACGAGCAGTACTTC.

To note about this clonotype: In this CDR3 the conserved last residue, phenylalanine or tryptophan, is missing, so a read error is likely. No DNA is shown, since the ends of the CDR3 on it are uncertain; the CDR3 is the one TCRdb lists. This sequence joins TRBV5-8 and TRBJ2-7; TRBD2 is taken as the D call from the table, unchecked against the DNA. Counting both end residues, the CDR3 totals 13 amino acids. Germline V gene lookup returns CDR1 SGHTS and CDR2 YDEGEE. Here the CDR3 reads CASSLDILGSRYS.

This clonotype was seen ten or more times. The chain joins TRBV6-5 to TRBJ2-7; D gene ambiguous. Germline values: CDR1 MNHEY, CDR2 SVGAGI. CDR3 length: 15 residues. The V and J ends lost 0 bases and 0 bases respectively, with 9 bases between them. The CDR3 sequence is CASSYSLQVSYEQYF. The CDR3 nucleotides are TGTGCCAGCAGTTACTCGCTTCAGGTCTCCTACGAGCAGTACTTC.